The rows below give T cell receptor beta chains drawn from one sample of a study of blood T cell repertoires in COVID-19. The protocol was immunoSEQ multiplex PCR, while the TCRdb copy is restricted to in-frame clones and leaves out a portion. The profile shows 100,000 to 140,000 clones, around 92% of them singletons. Sequencing used peripheral blood. These TCRs come from a man aged 35-49 years with active or convalescent COVID-19. CDR3s include the opening cysteine and the closing phenylalanine or tryptophan. A D gene is named only where the DNA matches it firmly. Clone size is not always given. Where it is, it says once, few, many or a class for expanded clones.

V: TRBV7-9; J: TRBJ1-2; size: NA; D: TRBD1; CDR3: CASSLTGGADYGYTF; DNA: TGTGCCAGCAGCTTAACAGGGGGCGCAGACTATGGCTACACCTTC
V: TRBV4-3; J: TRBJ2-5; size: NA; D: NA; CDR3: CASSQDLTGRGETQYF; DNA: TGCGCCAGCAGCCAAGATCTAACGGGAAGGGGGGAGACCCAGTACTTC
V: TRBV6-1; J: TRBJ2-4; size: NA; D: NA; CDR3: CASSEAVMTATKNIQYF; DNA: TGTGCCAGCAGTGAAGCAGTAATGACAGCCACCAAAAACATTCAGTACTTC
V: TRBV14; J: TRBJ2-7; size: once; D: NA; CDR3: CASSQEREQYF; DNA: TGTGCCAGCAGCCAAGAGAGGGAGCAGTACTTC
V: TRBV25-1; J: TRBJ1-4; size: NA; D: TRBD1; CDR3: CASSPGTGVTEKLFF; DNA: TGTGCCAGCAGTCCCGGGACAGGGGTAACTGAAAAACTGTTTTTT
V: TRBV14; J: TRBJ2-1; size: NA; D: NA; CDR3: CASSQDITSRQFF; DNA: TGTGCCAGCAGCCAAGATATCACTAGCAGGCAGTTCTTC
V: TRBV28; J: TRBJ1-4; size: NA; D: TRBD1; CDR3: CASSSGQGSEKLFF; DNA: TGTGCCAGCAGTTCGGGACAGGGTTCTGAAAAACTGTTTTTT
V: TRBV7-3; J: TRBJ2-2; size: NA; D: TRBD2; CDR3: CASSNYSGIGTGELFF; DNA: TGTGCCAGCAGCAACTATAGCGGGATCGGCACCGGGGAGCTGTTTTTT
V: TRBV7-2; J: TRBJ2-2; size: once; D: NA; CDR3: CASSPAGITGELFF; DNA: TGTGCCAGCAGCCCGGCGGGGATTACCGGGGAGCTGTTTTTT
V: TRBV19; J: TRBJ1-5; size: NA; D: TRBD1; CDR3: CASTVDRGGQPQHF; DNA: TGTGCCAGTACCGTGGACAGGGGAGGACAGCCCCAGCATTTT
V: TRBV7-2; J: TRBJ2-5; size: NA; D: TRBD1; CDR3: CASSLGTGGMETQYF; DNA: TGTGCCAGCAGCTTAGGGACAGGGGGCATGGAGACCCAGTACTTC
V: TRBV6-6; J: TRBJ1-6; size: few; D: NA; CDR3: CASRGQGLGNSPLHF; DNA: TGTGCCAGCAGAGGTCAGGGCTTAGGCAATTCACCCCTCCACTTT
V: TRBV7-9; J: TRBJ2-1; size: NA; D: NA; CDR3: CASSSGVSYNEQFF; DNA: TGTGCCAGCAGCTCTGGAGTGTCCTACAATGAGCAGTTCTTC
V: TRBV28; J: TRBJ1-3; size: NA; D: NA; CDR3: CAIKGGGTVSGNTIYF; DNA: TGTGCCATCAAAGGGGGGGGGACCGTCTCTGGAAACACCATATATTTT
V: TRBV10-1; J: TRBJ2-7; size: NA; D: TRBD2; CDR3: CAIPGGTSIDEQYF; DNA: TGCGCCATCCCCGGGGGGACTAGCATAGACGAGCAGTACTTC
V: TRBV29-1; J: TRBJ1-2; size: NA; D: NA; CDR3: CSVFTALNYGYTF; DNA: TGCAGCGTTTTCACAGCTCTTAACTATGGCTACACCTTC
V: TRBV7-3; J: TRBJ2-2; size: NA; D: NA; CDR3: CASSLTTGFWQSTGELFF; DNA: TGTGCCAGCAGCTTAACAACAGGGTTTTGGCAAAGCACCGGGGAGCTGTTTTTT
V: TRBV18; J: TRBJ2-3; size: NA; D: NA; CDR3: CASSPPMGGADTQYF; DNA: TGTGCCAGCTCACCACCGATGGGGGGTGCAGATACGCAGTATTTT
V: TRBV10-3; J: TRBJ1-1; size: NA; D: TRBD1; CDR3: CATNRGQRTEAFF; DNA: TGTGCCACTAACAGGGGGCAAAGGACTGAAGCTTTCTTT
V: TRBV3-1/TRBV3-2; J: TRBJ1-2; size: NA; D: NA; CDR3: CASSQDSGRTRGGYTF; DNA: TGTGCCAGCAGCCAAGATAGTGGGAGGACACGGGGTGGCTACACCTTC
V: TRBV7-9; J: TRBJ2-1; size: NA; D: TRBD2; CDR3: CASSSTSGYNEQFF; DNA: TGTGCCAGCAGCTCGACTAGCGGTTACAATGAGCAGTTCTTC
V: TRBV5-1; J: TRBJ2-7; size: NA; D: NA; CDR3: CASSLSRVGYEQYF; DNA: TGCGCCAGCAGCTTGAGCAGGGTCGGCTACGAGCAGTACTTC
V: TRBV10-3; J: TRBJ2-5; size: NA; D: NA; CDR3: CAISESEGRSETQYF; DNA: TGTGCCATCAGTGAGTCGGAGGGGCGGTCAGAGACCCAGTACTTC
V: TRBV7-6; J: TRBJ2-1; size: few; D: TRBD2; CDR3: CASSLEAGVGYNEQFF; DNA: TGTGCCAGCAGCTTAGAGGCGGGAGTAGGGTACAATGAGCAGTTCTTC
V: TRBV5-1; J: TRBJ2-2; size: NA; D: TRBD1; CDR3: CASRTTGTTGELFF; DNA: TGCGCCAGCAGAACGACAGGGACCACCGGGGAGCTGTTTTTT
V: TRBV28; J: TRBJ2-4; size: NA; D: TRBD1; CDR3: CASSPEGQGNIQYF; DNA: TGTGCCAGCAGTCCAGAGGGACAGGGAAACATTCAGTACTTC
V: TRBV3-1/TRBV3-2; J: TRBJ2-1; size: once; D: NA; CDR3: CASSPGPLNEQFF; DNA: TGTGCCAGCAGTCCGGGTCCCCTCAATGAGCAGTTCTTC
V: TRBV19; J: TRBJ1-3; size: NA; D: NA; CDR3: CATTDTGTGNTIYF; DNA: TGTGCCACAACGGATACAGGGACCGGAAACACCATATATTTT
V: TRBV6-5; J: TRBJ1-2; size: NA; D: TRBD1; CDR3: CASSRTGDYGYTF; DNA: TGTGCCAGCAGCAGGACAGGGGACTATGGCTACACCTTC
V: TRBV5-1; J: TRBJ2-3; size: NA; D: NA; CDR3: CASSSRPQSTDTQYF; DNA: TGCGCCAGCAGCTCTCGCCCCCAGAGCACAGATACGCAGTATTTT
V: TRBV3-1/TRBV3-2; J: TRBJ1-3; size: NA; D: TRBD1; CDR3: CASSHTSSGTGRNTIYF; DNA: TGTGCCAGCAGCCACACCAGTTCCGGGACAGGGAGAAACACCATATATTTT
V: TRBV5-1; J: TRBJ2-1; size: once; D: TRBD2; CDR3: CASGLAGSFDEQFF; DNA: TGCGCCAGCGGACTAGCGGGGTCATTCGATGAGCAGTTCTTC
V: TRBV19; J: TRBJ1-1; size: NA; D: NA; CDR3: CASSISVQGNTEAFF; DNA: TGTGCCAGTAGTATCAGCGTGCAGGGGAACACTGAAGCTTTCTTT
V: TRBV12-3/TRBV12-4; J: TRBJ2-3; size: few; D: TRBD2; CDR3: CASSPGGTQYF; DNA: TGTGCCAGCAGCCCCGGGGGGACGCAGTATTTT
V: TRBV5-4; J: TRBJ1-3; size: NA; D: NA; CDR3: CASSLDVSGAGRNTIYF; DNA: TGTGCCAGCAGCTTAGACGTCAGTGGGGCTGGAAGAAACACCATATATTTT
V: TRBV7-3; J: TRBJ2-7; size: NA; D: TRBD1; CDR3: CASSSGTGSYEQYF; DNA: TGTGCCAGCAGTTCGGGGACAGGGTCCTACGAGCAGTACTTC
V: TRBV28; J: TRBJ2-7; size: NA; D: TRBD2; CDR3: CASSLGLAYEQYF; DNA: TGTGCCAGCAGTTTGGGACTAGCCTACGAGCAGTACTTC
V: TRBV7-2; J: TRBJ2-4; size: NA; D: NA; CDR3: CASSLVGENIQYF; DNA: TGTGCCAGCAGCTTAGTAGGGGAAAATATTCAGTACTTC
V: TRBV11-2; J: TRBJ1-5; size: NA; D: TRBD1; CDR3: CASSWGTGSSNQPQHF; DNA: TGTGCCAGCAGCTGGGGGACAGGGTCGAGCAATCAGCCCCAGCATTTT
V: TRBV29-1; J: TRBJ1-4; size: NA; D: TRBD1; CDR3: CSVQKGTGVATNEKLFF; DNA: TGCAGCGTACAGAAAGGGACAGGGGTTGCAACTAATGAAAAACTGTTTTTT
V: TRBV7-3; J: TRBJ2-2; size: NA; D: NA; CDR3: CASSQSGAGVSGELFF; DNA: TGTGCCAGCAGCCAAAGTGGGGCAGGAGTCTCCGGGGAGCTGTTTTTT
V: TRBV10-3; J: TRBJ1-5; size: NA; D: TRBD1; CDR3: CAISQGVVSNQPQHF; DNA: TGTGCCATCAGCCAGGGGGTGGTTAGCAATCAGCCCCAGCATTTT
V: TRBV13; J: TRBJ1-5; size: NA; D: NA; CDR3: CASTRSGNQPQHF; DNA: TGTGCCAGCACCCGGTCCGGCAATCAGCCCCAGCATTTT